Sequencing of this TCR beta chain was carried out in a study of shared clonotypes between healthy human individuals. A note on this clone: Its antigen remains unknown.

Per the original methods: There were no quality scores in the junction-only immunoSEQ sequences, so filtering differed. The assay was immunoSEQ multiplex PCR, and TCRdb's table has in-frame clones only and misses some. Clone size and V and J calls were adopted from that table, with D and trimming inferred from the DNA. This sample carries approximately 1.5 million clones, 95% to 99% of them seen once, and the ten largest clones take 0.4% to 0.45%. The length of the CDR3 is 15 residues. The germline V and J ends were trimmed by 3 bases and 1 base, with 14 bases remaining between them. Per the germline V gene, CDR1 is SGDLS and CDR2 is YYNGEE. Those who donated, Caucasian adults without exception, all lived in Nashville, Tennessee. Study findings and constraints: Donor clonotype sharing was expected to depend on sequencing depth.

Input material: naive CD4+ T cells sorted from blood. This sample's subset: CD45RA+ positively selected. The J gene is TRBJ2-7, the V gene TRBV9, with D hard to call. The clonotype was recovered from a man aged 25-45 years in good health. The CDR3 DNA reads as TGTGCCAGCAGCGCCGGTATCACAAAATCCTACGAGCAGTACTTC. It is translated as CASSAGITKSYEQYF. The full variable domain, in which reference TRBV9 and TRBJ2-7 provide the parts outside the CDR3, is DSGVTQTPKHLITATGQRVTLRCSPRSGDLSVYWYQQSLDQGLQFLIQYYNGEERAKGNILERFSAQQFPDLHSELNLSSLELGDSALYFCASSAGITKSYEQYFGPGTRLTVT.